This T cell receptor (beta chain) was captured in a study of T cells after somatic rescue of genetic block. The CDR3 length is 15 residues. Deletions cut 4 bases from V and 2 bases from J, with 12 bases between. Germline V gene sequence: CDR1 KGHSH, CDR2 LQKENI. The method was immunoSEQ multiplex PCR; TCRdb's version includes in-frame clones alone and lacks a portion of them. The data contain 9,500 to 15,000 clones, around 72% of them seen just once; the ten biggest clones take up just under 20%. Sequences were obtained from peripheral blood mononuclear cells (PBMCs). The sequence derives from a boy aged 5-17 years. This chain joins TRBV18 and TRBJ2-1, with D uncertain. In DNA form, the CDR3 reads TGTGCCAGCTCACAGCTTGCAGAAACCTACAATGAGCAGTTCTTC. It is translated as CASSQLAETYNEQFF.